This T cell receptor (beta chain) originates from a study of shared clonotypes between healthy human individuals. Study context: Each donor's CD4 naive and CD4 memory cells filled three plates apiece, CD8 naive two, and CD8 memory one. Study conclusions and caveats: Deeper or shallower sequencing was expected to change how clonotypes are shared among donors.

Sequencing used immunoSEQ multiplex PCR; TCRdb keeps in-frame clones, though not all of them. The table shows 2 million to 3 million clones, with more than 85% occurring only once. About this clone: As yet, its antigen is unknown.

V lost 4 bases to trimming and J lost 2 bases; unmatched junction nucleotides: 8. From germline, CDR1 is SGHNT and CDR2 YYREEE (reference sequence). The CDR3 covers 15 residues. V and J are TRBV5-4 and TRBJ2-7; 8 nucleotides line up with TRBD2. The sequenced sample consisted of naive CD4+ T cells from PBMCs. Subset reported: CD45RA+ positively selected. This clonotype originated in a man aged 18 to 29 in good health. Some clones in this sample may be carry-over from other donors' samples. CDR3 sequence: CASSPSGGLTYEQYF. CDR3 bases: TGTGCCAGCAGCCCCAGCGGGGGACTGACCTACGAGCAGTACTTC.